The 3 T cell receptor beta chains presented below share a single source sample, sequenced in a study of blood T cell repertoires in COVID-19. This table comes from immunoSEQ multiplex PCR, and its TCRdb copy is limited to in-frame clones, with some not included. The table shows some 60,000 clones, with 82% occurring only once. Sequencing was carried out using peripheral blood. The receptors here all came from a human donor in a cohort sampled during active COVID-19.

The chain couples TRBV2 to TRBJ2-7; no firm D call. The length of the CDR3 is 15 residues. Trimming took off 1 base at V and 1 base at J, with 11 bases between the two ends. CDR1 is SNHLY, CDR2 FYNNEI, per germline. The CDR3 is CASSEVLRISYEQYF. CDR3 nucleotides: TGTGCCAGCAGTGAAGTTCTGAGGATTTCCTACGAGCAGTACTTC.

This clone has a count of ten or more. The V and J genes are TRBV14 and TRBJ1-6, with D perhaps matching TRBD1 (6 bases). V lost 3 bases to trimming and J lost 2 bases, with 17 bases between them. Germline CDR1 and CDR2: SGHDN and FVKESK. The CDR3 is made up of 18 amino acids. The CDR3 region is CASSQKGQTGPYNSPLHF. In DNA, the CDR3 is TGTGCCAGCAGCCAGAAGGGTCAGACAGGCCCCTATAATTCACCCCTCCACTTT.

This sequence joins TRBV7-8 and TRBJ1-6; the match to TRBD1 covers 9 bases. The V gene's germline CDR1 is SGHVS and CDR2 FQNEAQ. This CDR3 has 15 amino acids. V trimming: 5 bases; J trimming: 9 bases; junction bases outside the gene matches: 8. CDR3 nucleotide sequence: TGTGCCAGCAGCCCCCAACAGGGGGCAAGTTCACCCCTCCACTTT. Protein sequence: CASSPQQGASSPLHF.